This T cell receptor (beta chain) was observed in a study of OX40 agonist ivuxolimab in advanced cancers. At the level of the study: People in dose escalation had one of these cancers: hepatocellular carcinoma, melanoma, renal cell or head and neck cancer. Earlier treatment with anti-PD-1, anti-PD-L1 or anti-CTLA-4 was permitted, and approximately 38% had received some.

CDR3 size: 15 residues. V lost 9 bases and J 0 bases, leaving 17 bases between the germline ends. CDR1 LNHDA and CDR2 SQIVND come from the germline V gene (reference sequence). Generated by immunoSEQ multiplex PCR, the TCRdb table keeps only in-frame clones and is missing some. The sample has about 98,000 clones, approximately 91% seen once; the top ten hold 0.82%. Patients were ruled out by autoimmune disease history or systemic immunosuppression. The sample here was CD4+ or CD8+ T cells sorted from blood, taken in a trial of the OX40 agonist ivuxolimab. This chain connects TRBV19 to TRBJ1-2, with D uncertain. This receptor was identified in an adult with an advanced solid tumor such as melanoma, head and neck, liver or kidney cancer. CDR3 coding DNA: TGTGCCAGCCTCACGGCATCAACTGCTAACTATGGCTACACCTTC. This encodes CASLTASTANYGYTF.